One sample yielded the 2 T cell receptor beta chains listed below, sequenced in a study of metastatic and nonmetastatic thyroid tumors. Patients were all untreated before their thyroid surgery. TCRdb re-called clones from the PCR reads using MiXCR. The sample lists roughly 20,000 clones, 25% to 30% occurring once. Sequenced: tumor tissue. These receptors were obtained from a male donor with papillary thyroid cancer or a benign thyroid nodule (not recorded which). Some clones in this sample may be carry-over from other donors' samples.

In its sample, this clone was seen a few times. CDR3 DNA sequence: TGTGCCAGCAGGGGACAGGGCTCCTATAATTCACCCCTCCACTTT. Its protein is CASRGQGSYNSPLHF. The gene calls are TRBV2 and TRBJ1-6, with 9 nucleotides matching TRBD1. The CDR3 is 15 amino acids. Germline V lookup: CDR1 SNHLY, CDR2 FYNNEI. The V segment lost 6 bases and the J segment 0 bases; nucleotides outside the gene matches: 0.

This clone was picked up a small number of times. The V call is TRBV6-5, the J call TRBJ1-1, with TRBD1 matching over 12 bases. In germline, CDR1 is MNHEY, CDR2 SVGAGI. This CDR3 region has 17 residues. V shed 2 bases, J shed 3 bases, and the junction held 7 bases outside the gene matches. The CDR3 region is CASSYGDRGRDDTEAFF. CDR3 DNA: TGTGCCAGCAGTTACGGGGACAGGGGGCGCGATGACACTGAAGCTTTCTTT.